This TCR beta chain was recovered during a study of shared clonotypes between healthy human individuals. The assay was immunoSEQ multiplex PCR, and TCRdb's table has in-frame clones only and misses some. The sample lists about 560,000 clones, just over 75% occurring once. The CDR3 contains 13 residues. CDR1 and CDR2 from the germline V gene are MDHEN and SYDVKM. Study conclusions and caveats: What limited the represented genetic and exposure-history diversity was the small number of donors.

Turning to this clone: The target antigen is unknown. A far more abundant clone sits one base away, making this likely a read error.

Source material: PBMCs. The genes are TRBV28 and TRBJ1-6, with D unresolved. The TCR was taken from a woman aged 40 to 55 in good health. Some clones in this sample may be carry-over from other donors' samples. Written as DNA, the CDR3 is TGTGCCAGCAGTTTAAGTCGTAATTCACACCTCCACTTT. It encodes CASSLSRNSHLHF. Together with reference TRBV28 and TRBJ1-6, the CDR3 gives the full variable domain: DVKVTQSSRYLVKRTGEKVFLECVQDMDHENMFWYRQDPGLGLRLIYFSYDVKMKEKGDIPEGYSVSREKKERFSLILESASTNQTSMYLCASSLSRNSHLHFGNGTRLTVT.